This T cell receptor (beta chain) was obtained from a study of blood T cells in healthy people across ages. A sample-barcoded 5' primer and a J-beta primer mix were used in a second PCR of about 7 to 12 cycles. MiXCR, run by TCRdb on the 5' RACE reads, gives a single entry per CDR3 protein. The data contain approximately 800,000 distinct CDR3 sequences, 46% of them singletons. The source material was blood. This receptor was obtained from an elderly man in good health.

The CDR3 spells CASRTKNEQFF. DNA of the CDR3: TGTGCCAGCAGAACCAAAAATGAGCAGTTCTTC. V gene TRBV28 combines with J gene TRBJ2-1; D is ambiguous. V lost 6 bases to trimming and J lost 7 bases, with 7 bases between them. Germline V gene data show CDR1 as MDHEN and CDR2 as SYDVKM. The CDR3 consists of 11 residues.